The T cell receptor beta chain under discussion was sequenced for a study of blood T cell repertoires in COVID-19. V lost 6 bases to trimming and J lost 2 bases, with 15 bases between them. The germline V gene has CDR1 LNHDA and CDR2 SQIVND (reference sequence). This CDR3 has 15 residues. Original processing methods: Researchers report that nucleated cell counts were estimated from reference gene primer amplification. Using immunoSEQ multiplex PCR, the repertoire was profiled, and TCRdb retains in-frame clones only, with some absent. V, J and clone size were drawn from that table, and D and trimming were deduced from the DNA. The sample holds 90,000 to 120,000 clones, 84% seen once.

The rearrangement joins TRBV19 to TRBJ2-3; maybe TRBD2 (6 bases). The receptor was derived from a human donor in a cohort sampled during active COVID-19. Sequences were obtained from peripheral blood. In DNA, the CDR3 is TGTGCCAGTAGCCCAAGGAGGGGAATCACAGATACGCAGTATTTT. This gives the protein CASSPRRGITDTQYF.